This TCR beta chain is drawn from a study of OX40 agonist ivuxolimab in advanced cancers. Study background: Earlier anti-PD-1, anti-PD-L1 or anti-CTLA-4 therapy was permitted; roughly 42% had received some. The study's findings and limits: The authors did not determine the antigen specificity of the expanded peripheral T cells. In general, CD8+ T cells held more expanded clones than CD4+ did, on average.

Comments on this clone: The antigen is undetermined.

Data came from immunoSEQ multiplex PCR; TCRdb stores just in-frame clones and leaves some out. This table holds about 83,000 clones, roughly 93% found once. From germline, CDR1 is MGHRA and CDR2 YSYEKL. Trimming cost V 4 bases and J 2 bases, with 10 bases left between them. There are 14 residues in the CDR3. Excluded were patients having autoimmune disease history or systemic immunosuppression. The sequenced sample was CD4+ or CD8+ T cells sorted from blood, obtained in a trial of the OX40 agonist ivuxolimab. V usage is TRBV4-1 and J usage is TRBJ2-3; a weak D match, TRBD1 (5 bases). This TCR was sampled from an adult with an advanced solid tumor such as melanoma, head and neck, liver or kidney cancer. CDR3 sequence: CASSRGRDTDTQYF. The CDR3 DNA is TGCGCCAGCAGCCGGGGCAGGGACACAGATACGCAGTATTTT.